This TCR beta chain was observed in a study of blood T cell repertoires in COVID-19. Overall study context: Samples of COVID-19 (acute and convalescent) were obtained from the United States, Italy and Spain.

This CDR3 spans 13 amino acids. Trimming left V 2 bases short and J 10 bases short, with 15 bases between. CDR1 and CDR2 from the germline V gene are SGHRS and YFSETQ. This table comes from immunoSEQ multiplex PCR, and its TCRdb copy is limited to in-frame clones, with some not included. The sample includes about 97,000 clones, approximately 89% of them seen just once. The chain recombines TRBV5-1 with TRBJ1-2, with D possibly TRBD1 on 6 matching bases. The receptor's source is a human donor in a cohort sampled during active COVID-19. What was sequenced was peripheral blood. The CDR3 nucleotides read TGCGCCAGCAGCTTAATACAGGGAGTAGACTACACCTTC. Translated: CASSLIQGVDYTF.